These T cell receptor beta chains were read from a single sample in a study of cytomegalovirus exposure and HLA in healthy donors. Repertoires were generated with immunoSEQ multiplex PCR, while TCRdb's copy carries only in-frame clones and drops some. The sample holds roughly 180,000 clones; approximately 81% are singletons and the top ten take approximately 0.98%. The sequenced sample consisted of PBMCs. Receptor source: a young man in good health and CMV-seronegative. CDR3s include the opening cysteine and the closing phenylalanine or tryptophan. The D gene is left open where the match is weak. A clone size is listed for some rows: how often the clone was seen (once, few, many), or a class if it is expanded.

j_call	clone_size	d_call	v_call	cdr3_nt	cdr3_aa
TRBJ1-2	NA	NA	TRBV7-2	TGTGCCAGCAGCTTAGACAGGGCTAACTATGGCTACACCTTC	CASSLDRANYGYTF
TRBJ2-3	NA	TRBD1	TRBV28	TGTGCCAGCAGTTGGTGGGGGACAGGGGTTGGGAGTGATACGCAGTATTTT	CASSWWGTGVGSDTQYF
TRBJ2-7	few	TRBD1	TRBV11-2	TGTGCCAGCAGCTCCGGACCCCGAAACAGGGGATACTTC	CASSSGPRNRGYF
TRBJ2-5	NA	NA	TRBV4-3	TGCGCCAGCAGCCGGGGACGGCAACAGGGGACCCAGTACTTC	CASSRGRQQGTQYF
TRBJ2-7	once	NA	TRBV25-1	TGTGCCAGCAGTGAACGCGGCAATCTCGCCTACGAGCAGTACTTC	CASSERGNLAYEQYF
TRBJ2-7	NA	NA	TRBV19	TGTGCCAGTAGTAAAGGGGGTAGCTCCTACGAGCAGTACTTC	CASSKGGSSYEQYF
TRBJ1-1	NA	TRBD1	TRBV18	TGTGCCAGCTCACCCGGACAGGGTGGGAACACTGAAGCTTTCTTT	CASSPGQGGNTEAFF
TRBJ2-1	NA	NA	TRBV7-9	TGTGCCAGCAGCTACGGACTGAGTGAGCAGTTCTTC	CASSYGLSEQFF
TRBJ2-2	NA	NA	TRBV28	TGTGCACTAAGTCAGGGGTGGGACACCGGGGAGCTGTTTTTT	CALSQGWDTGELFF
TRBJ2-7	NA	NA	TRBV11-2	TGTGCCAGCAGAAGTCAGATGGTCTACGAGCAGTACTTC	CASRSQMVYEQYF
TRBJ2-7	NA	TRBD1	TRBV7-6	TGTGCCAGCAGCTTAGGTCTAACCGGGACAGGGTCCCACGAGCAGTACTTC	CASSLGLTGTGSHEQYF
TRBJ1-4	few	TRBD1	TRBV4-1	TGCGCCAGCAGCCAAGAGGGGACAGTGAATGGTGAAAAACTGTTTTTT	CASSQEGTVNGEKLFF
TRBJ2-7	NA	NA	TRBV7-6	TGTGCCAGCAGCCTGTCCCAGGGGTCCTACGAGCAGTACTTC	CASSLSQGSYEQYF
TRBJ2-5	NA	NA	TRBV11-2	TGTGCCAGCAGCTTTAACCGCGGGACCTATGAAGAGACCCAGTACTTC	CASSFNRGTYEETQYF
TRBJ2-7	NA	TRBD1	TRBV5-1	TGCGCCAGCAGCAAGGGGACAGCTACCTCCTACGAGCAGTACTTC	CASSKGTATSYEQYF
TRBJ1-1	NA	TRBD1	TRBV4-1	TGCGCCAGCAGCCCCGACCAGGGGGCCGGCACTGAAGCTTTCTTT	CASSPDQGAGTEAFF
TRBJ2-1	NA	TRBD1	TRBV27	TGTGCCAGCAGTCCGCAGGGACAGCCCTACAATGAGCAGTTCTTC	CASSPQGQPYNEQFF
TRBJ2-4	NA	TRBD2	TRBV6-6	TGTGCCAGCAGTTACTCAGGGACTATCCAAAACATTCAGTACTTC	CASSYSGTIQNIQYF
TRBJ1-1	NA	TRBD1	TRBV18	TGTGCCAGCTCACCACGGCCCCAGGGGGAGGTCACTGAAGCTTTCTTT	CASSPRPQGEVTEAFF
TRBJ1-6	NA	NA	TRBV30	TGTGCCTGGACCGTACTGAGGGCGCGGAGTTCACCCCTCCACTTT	CAWTVLRARSSPLHF
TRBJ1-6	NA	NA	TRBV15	TGTGCCACCAGCAGAGATCTGGGGGCAGGGGCTTCACCCCTCCACTTT	CATSRDLGAGASPLHF
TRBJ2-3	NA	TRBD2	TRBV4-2	TGTGCCAGCAGCCAAGCCAAAAGCGGGAGGGCCCGGGATACGCAGTATTTT	CASSQAKSGRARDTQYF
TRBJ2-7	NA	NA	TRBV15	TGTGCCACCAGCAGAACGCCAGAAACAGGGAACGAGCAGTACTTC	CATSRTPETGNEQYF
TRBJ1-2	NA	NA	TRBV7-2	TGTGCCAGCAGCTTAGACAGGGACTATGGCTACACCTTC	CASSLDRDYGYTF
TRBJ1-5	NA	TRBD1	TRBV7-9	TGTGCCAGCAGCGCCGGGACAGGGCTAAATCAGCCCCAGCATTTT	CASSAGTGLNQPQHF
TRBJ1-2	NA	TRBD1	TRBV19	TGTGCCAGTAGCGACAGGGCTGGAGGCTACACCTTC	CASSDRAGGYTF
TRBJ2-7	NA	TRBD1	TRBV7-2	TGTGCCAGCAGCTCCCTTCGGGACAGGGGGCCAGGGGAGCAGTACTTC	CASSSLRDRGPGEQYF
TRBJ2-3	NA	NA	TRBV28	TGTGCCAGCCAGTCGCCAGCGAGGCGCGGCACAGATACGCAGTATTTT	CASQSPARRGTDTQYF
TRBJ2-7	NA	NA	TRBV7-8	TGTGCCAGCAGCTTGGGCCCTGAGGAGCAGTACTTC	CASSLGPEEQYF
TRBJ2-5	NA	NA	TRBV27	TGTGCCAGCAGTCCGGACGGACTCGGGTGGGAGACCCAGTACTTC	CASSPDGLGWETQYF
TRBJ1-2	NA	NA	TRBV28	TGTGCCAGCACCCCCAGAGCGGGACTTTATGGCTACACCTTC	CASTPRAGLYGYTF
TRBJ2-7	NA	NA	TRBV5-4	NA	CASSLASTSGYEQYF
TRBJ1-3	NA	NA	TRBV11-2	TGTGCCAGCAGCTTAGTACAGGGCCGCTCTGGAAACACCATATATTTT	CASSLVQGRSGNTIYF
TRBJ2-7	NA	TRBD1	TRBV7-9	TGTGCCAGCAGCTGGACCGGGACAGGGTGGAACGAGCAGTACTTC	CASSWTGTGWNEQYF
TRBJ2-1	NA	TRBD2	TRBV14	TGTGCCAGCAGCCCCCTAGCGGGAGTTCTCAATGAGCAGTTCTTC	CASSPLAGVLNEQFF
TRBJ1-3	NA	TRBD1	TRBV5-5	TGTGCCAGCAGCTTGTGGTTTTCCGGGACAGGGATCTCTGGAAACACCATATATTTT	CASSLWFSGTGISGNTIYF
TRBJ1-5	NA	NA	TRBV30	TGTGCCTGGCAAGAAACAGGGAGGGGGAATCAGCCCCAGCATTTT	CAWQETGRGNQPQHF
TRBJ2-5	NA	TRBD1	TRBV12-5	TGTGCTAGTGGACTTACCGGGACAGGGGCTGAGACCCAGTACTTC	CASGLTGTGAETQYF
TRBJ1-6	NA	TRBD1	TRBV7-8	TGTGCCAGCAGCTTAGTGGAGAGGACAGGGGTGAGGGATTCACCCCTCCACTTT	CASSLVERTGVRDSPLHF
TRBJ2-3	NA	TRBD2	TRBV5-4	TGTGCCAGCACTTATAGCGGGGGAAGCACAGATACGCAGTATTTT	CASTYSGGSTDTQYF
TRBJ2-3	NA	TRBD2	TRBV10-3	TGTGCCACAAGGACTAGCGGCGACACAGATACGCAGTATTTT	CATRTSGDTDTQYF
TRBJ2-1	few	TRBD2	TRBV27	TGTGCCAGCAGTTTCCCAACGACTAGCGGGGGGGGCAATGAGCAGTTCTTC	CASSFPTTSGGGNEQFF
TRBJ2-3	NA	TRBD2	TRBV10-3	TGTGCCACTATTGGACTAGCGGCTAGCACAGATACGCAGTATTTT	CATIGLAASTDTQYF
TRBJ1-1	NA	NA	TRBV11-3	TGTGCCAGCAGCTTTCAGGGGAAGAACACTGAAGCTTTCTTT	CASSFQGKNTEAFF
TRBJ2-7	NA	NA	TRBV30	TGTGCCTGGAGAGAGCTGAGCAGGGGCGAGCAGTACTTC	CAWRELSRGEQYF